This T cell receptor (beta chain) was recovered during a study of blood T cell repertoires in COVID-19. Across the study: The samples span acute and convalescent COVID-19 from the United States, Italy and Spain. From T cells, B-cell-depleted T cells, or PBMCs came the material, which was cDNA or gDNA.

Seattle enrolled patients during active infection and tracked them longitudinally. In the original processing: Amplification of reference gene primers was used by the study to estimate nucleated cell counts. This table comes from immunoSEQ multiplex PCR, and its TCRdb copy is limited to in-frame clones, with some not included. V, J and clone size were drawn from that table, and D and trimming were deduced from the DNA. The sample gives about 280,000 clones, 65% to 90% of which show up once; about an eighth is in the top ten. V lost 6 bases and J 2 bases, leaving 16 bases between the germline ends. Germline V gene sequence: CDR1 MNHEY, CDR2 SVGAGI. The CDR3 consists of 15 residues.

Material: peripheral blood. The sequence derives from a woman aged 70-85 years with COVID-19, enrolled during active disease. The rearrangement joins TRBV6-5 to TRBJ1-2; no definite D call. The CDR3 sequence: CASSPHDSSNYGYTF. CDR3 DNA: TGTGCCAGCAGCCCCCATGATAGTAGCAACTATGGCTACACCTTC.